These 30 T cell receptor beta chains share one sample of origin, sequenced in a study of T cell changes during pregnancy in multiple sclerosis. Libraries were prepared by immunoSEQ multiplex PCR; TCRdb keeps only in-frame clonotypes and omits some of them. This table holds 30,000 to 40,000 clones, about 89% found once. Specimen: CD4+ T cells from peripheral blood mononuclear cells, collected in the third trimester of pregnancy. These receptors originate from a female donor in good health, enrolled as a control in a pregnancy study.

This chain connects TRBV4-2 to TRBJ1-2, with 9 bases fitting TRBD1. V gave up 3 bases and J gave up 8 bases; unmatched junction bases: 7. Germline V gene sequence: CDR1 LGHNA, CDR2 YNFKEQ. CDR3 length: 14 amino acids. CDR3 in amino acids: CASSQGQGSSGYTF. DNA for the CDR3: TGTGCCAGCAGCCAGGGACAGGGATCTAGCGGCTACACCTTC.

The chain uses TRBV27 and TRBJ2-3; 10 bases fit TRBD2. V was clipped by 5 bases and J by 2 bases; unmatched bases: 13. Germline values: CDR1 MNHEY, CDR2 SMNVEV (reference sequence). This CDR3 contains 18 residues. The CDR3 reads CASSNLFLAGAPTDTQYF. Here the CDR3 DNA reads TGTGCCAGCAGTAACCTCTTCCTAGCGGGAGCTCCCACAGATACGCAGTATTTT.

The rearrangement uses TRBV6-5 and TRBJ2-7; no firm D call. The germline V gene has CDR1 MNHEY and CDR2 SVGAGI. CDR3 length: 14 residues. V lost 4 bases, J lost 3 bases, and 13 bases lay in between. CDR3: CASSLYSSSYEQYF. DNA of the CDR3: TGTGCCAGCAGTTTGTATAGTAGTAGCTACGAGCAGTACTTC.

The genes are TRBV19 and TRBJ2-1; 9 positions agree with TRBD2. Germline loops: CDR1 LNHDA, CDR2 SQIVND (reference sequence). The ends lost 6 bases at V and 6 bases at J; junction bases unmatched: 6. This CDR3 has 14 residues. CDR3 protein: CASRGLSGGNEQFF. The CDR3 DNA is TGTGCCAGTAGGGGTCTTAGCGGGGGCAATGAGCAGTTCTTC.

In DNA form, the CDR3 reads TGTGCCAGCAGTGGACAGGACGGGAATAATTCACCCCTCCACTTT. It codes for CASSGQDGNNSPLHF. The V and J genes are TRBV6-6 and TRBJ1-6; 7 positions match TRBD1. Germline CDR1 and CDR2: MNHNY and SVGAGI (reference sequence). This CDR3 region has 15 residues. Trimming removed 5 bases from V and 5 bases from J; junction bases left unmatched: 6.

The chain carries TRBV6-1 and TRBJ1-1, with unresolved D. Germline CDR1 is MNHNS and CDR2 is SASEGT. V lost 1 base to trimming and J lost 5 bases, with 14 bases between them. This CDR3 spans 15 amino acids. CDR3 sequence: CASSEGGGFRTEAFF. CDR3 DNA sequence: TGTGCCAGCAGTGAAGGAGGAGGCTTTAGGACTGAAGCTTTCTTT.

The chain combines TRBV2 with TRBJ2-3, with D unresolved. Germline CDR1 is SNHLY and CDR2 is FYNNEI. The CDR3 contains 11 residues. The ends were cut back, 6 bases at V and 2 bases at J, with 3 bases in the middle. CDR3 loop: CASSITDTQYF. CDR3 DNA sequence: TGTGCCAGCAGCATCACAGATACGCAGTATTTT. The variable domain in full, completed from reference TRBV2 and TRBJ2-3, reads EPEVTQTPSHQVTQMGQEVILRCVPISNHLYFYWYRQILGQKVEFLVSFYNNEISEKSEIFDDQFSVERPDGSNFTLKIRSTKLEDSAMYFCASSITDTQYFGPGTRLTVL.

V is TRBV27 and J is TRBJ2-4, with 7 bases identical to TRBD1. V shed 2 bases and J 0 bases; nucleotides not matched to a gene: 7. The CDR3 is 17 residues long. Per the germline V gene, CDR1 is MNHEY and CDR2 is SMNVEV (reference sequence). The CDR3 loop reads CASSLKGADLAKNIQYF. The CDR3 DNA follows: TGTGCCAGCAGTTTAAAGGGGGCCGATTTAGCCAAAAACATTCAGTACTTC.

In the case of this clone: Different DNA sequences within this sample yield the same CDR3. The chain recombines TRBV9 with TRBJ2-3; 8 nucleotides match TRBD1. V lost 2 bases and J lost 2; bases outside the gene matches: 1. The CDR3 is made up of 14 amino acids. CDR1 is SGDLS and CDR2 is YYNGEE in the germline V gene. The CDR3 loop is CASSVGQDTDTQYF. The CDR3 DNA follows: TGTGCCAGCAGCGTGGGACAGGACACAGATACGCAGTATTTT.

This chain joins TRBV7-3 and TRBJ2-1; possible D gene TRBD2, 6 bases. The germline V gene encodes CDR1 SGHTA and CDR2 FQGTGA. CDR3 length equals 14 residues. Trimming cost V 1 base and J 9 bases, with 13 bases left between them. The CDR3 region has the DNA TGTGCCAGCAGCTTAAATATGGGGGGACCTGAGCAGTTCTTC. Translating gives CASSLNMGGPEQFF.

This clone was recorded once. The rearrangement joins TRBV4-1 to TRBJ2-7, with 12 bases lining up with TRBD2. V was pared by 1 base and J by 2 bases, with 9 bases of the junction left unmatched. The CDR3 sequence is 18 residues long. CDR1 MGHRA and CDR2 YSYEKL come from the germline V gene. The CDR3 DNA reads as TGCGCCAGCAGCCAAGTCACACTAGCGGGGGGAACCACCTACGAGCAGTACTTC. Amino acids: CASSQVTLAGGTTYEQYF.

The rearrangement uses TRBV2 and TRBJ2-1; 9 bases align to TRBD2. Per the germline V gene, CDR1 is SNHLY and CDR2 is FYNNEI. V lost 2 bases and J lost 6; bases outside the gene matches: 11. This CDR3 contains 17 residues. CDR3 sequence (DNA): TGTGCCAGCAGTGAAAGTGTGGGACTAGCCCGTACCAATGAGCAGTTCTTC. Amino acid sequence: CASSESVGLARTNEQFF.

The chain carries TRBV4-1 and TRBJ2-6; TRBD1 matches 7 bases. Unmatched junction bases numbered 10, after V lost 4 bases and J lost 4 bases. Germline assignment: CDR1 MGHRA and CDR2 YSYEKL. The CDR3 is 17 amino acids. The CDR3 loop reads CASSPDRVLRGANVLTF. DNA of the CDR3: TGCGCCAGCAGCCCCGACAGGGTTTTGCGAGGGGCCAACGTCCTGACTTTC.

V is TRBV27 and J is TRBJ2-1; D possibly corresponds to TRBD2 (6 bases). The CDR3 loop spans 13 amino acids. V was pared by 4 bases and J by 10 bases, with 14 bases between. Per the germline V gene, CDR1 is MNHEY and CDR2 is SMNVEV (reference sequence). The CDR3 nucleotides read TGTGCCAGCAGTTCATCCCCAAGCGGGGAGCAGTTCTTC. Translation: CASSSSPSGEQFF.

The chain's CDR3 is CASRRGEGSYNEQFF. CDR3 DNA sequence: TGTGCCAGCAGACGAGGTGAGGGCTCCTACAATGAGCAGTTCTTC. This rearrangement joins TRBV28 to TRBJ2-1, with D perhaps matching TRBD2 (5 bases). This CDR3 comprises 15 residues. The germline gives CDR1 MDHEN, CDR2 SYDVKM. The ends were cut back, 6 bases at V and 0 bases at J, with 12 bases in the middle.

The chain links TRBV18 to TRBJ2-5, with a tentative D call TRBD2 (6 bases). Trimming shortened V by 2 bases and J by 1 base, and 8 bases separated the two germline ends. The CDR3 has 14 amino acids. The germline V gene encodes CDR1 KGHSH and CDR2 LQKENI. This CDR3 reads CASSPRRAQETQYF. The CDR3 DNA follows: TGTGCCAGCTCACCAAGGAGGGCCCAAGAGACCCAGTACTTC.

This chain connects TRBV5-6 to TRBJ2-5, with TRBD2 identical over 9 bases. Trimming at V came to 4 bases and at J to 5 bases, leaving 12 bases not matched to a gene. CDR3 size: 16 residues. The germline gives CDR1 SGHDT, CDR2 YYEEEE. The CDR3 region has the DNA TGTGCCAGCAGCCCGACTATAGCGGGAGCAGGGGAGACCCAGTACTTC. Translation gives CASSPTIAGAGETQYF.

The V gene is TRBV7-2, the J gene TRBJ1-1, with 12 bases fitting TRBD1. CDR3 length: 18 residues. J gave up 2 bases and V 5 bases, and 12 bases lay outside the gene matches. Germline V CDR1 and CDR2: SGHTA, FQGNSA. CDR3 coding DNA: TGTGCCAGCAGCCCGGGGGACGGGACAGGGGGCCGTAACACTGAAGCTTTCTTT. This gives the protein CASSPGDGTGGRNTEAFF.

The rearrangement uses TRBV5-1 and TRBJ2-1, with D possibly TRBD2 on 6 matching bases. Per the germline V gene, CDR1 is SGHRS and CDR2 is YFSETQ. The ends were cut back, 6 bases at V and 0 bases at J, with 13 bases in the middle. This CDR3 contains 15 residues. CDR3: CASIRGSGSYNEQFF. The CDR3, as DNA: TGCGCCAGCATAAGGGGTAGCGGCTCCTACAATGAGCAGTTCTTC.

J is TRBJ1-1 and V is TRBV6-1; 8 bases are a match to TRBD1. CDR3 length: 15 amino acids. V shed 3 bases, J shed 1 base, and the junction held 4 bases outside the gene matches. Germline V gives CDR1 MNHNS, CDR2 SASEGT. CDR3 sequence (DNA): TGTGCCAGCAGTGACCGTACAGGGGGGAACACTGAAGCTTTCTTT. This encodes CASSDRTGGNTEAFF.

The rearrangement links TRBV19 to TRBJ2-7, with a possible D match to TRBD1 (6 bases). Germline CDR1 LNHDA, CDR2 SQIVND (reference sequence). The CDR3 length is 14 residues. V lost 4 bases, J lost 0 bases, and 10 bases lay in between. CDR3 in amino acids: CASSTRGSSYEQYF. The CDR3 coding sequence is TGTGCCAGTAGTACCAGGGGTAGCTCCTACGAGCAGTACTTC. Full variable domain (rest looked up from reference TRBV19 and TRBJ2-7): DGGITQSPKYLFRKEGQNVTLSCEQNLNHDAMYWYRQDPGQGLRLIYYSQIVNDFQKGDIAEGYSVSREKKESFPLTVTSAQKNPTAFYLCASSTRGSSYEQYFGPGTRLTVT.

The chain links TRBV28 to TRBJ2-7, with TRBD1 matching 7 bases. V gave up 3 bases and J gave up 2 bases; unmatched junction bases: 10. Germline CDR1 is MDHEN and CDR2 is SYDVKM. The CDR3 spans 16 residues. CDR3 coding DNA: TGTGCCAGCAGTTTCGGTTGGTTGCAGGGGGCCTACGAGCAGTACTTC. Residues: CASSFGWLQGAYEQYF.

On this clone: Other DNA sequences of this sample code for an identical CDR3. The rearrangement joins TRBV19 to TRBJ1-1; D ambiguous. Germline V gives CDR1 LNHDA, CDR2 SQIVND (reference sequence). CDR3 length: 13 amino acids. Trimming removed 2 bases from V and 5 bases from J, with 9 bases in between. The CDR3 DNA reads TGTGCCAGTAGTATAATAGGAGGGACTGAAGCTTTCTTT. Its translation is CASSIIGGTEAFF.

The CDR3 sequence is CASSLDRSPGTQYF. In nucleotides, the CDR3 is TGTGCCAGCAGCTTGGACCGCTCACCGGGGACCCAGTACTTC. This sequence joins TRBV5-5 and TRBJ2-5; D call uncertain. This CDR3 has 14 amino acids. Trimming pared 0 bases from V and 7 bases from J, leaving 13 bases between. Germline V CDR1 and CDR2: SGHKS, YYEKEE (reference sequence). Looking up the rest from reference TRBV5-5 and TRBJ2-5 gives the full variable domain: DAGVTQSPTHLIKTRGQQVTLRCSPISGHKSVSWYQQVLGQGPQFIFQYYEKEERGRGNFPDRFSARQFPNYSSELNVNALLLGDSALYLCASSLDRSPGTQYFGPGTRLLVL.

V and J are TRBV11-2 and TRBJ2-3; 12 bases agree with TRBD2. The trim removed 6 bases at V and 2 bases at J, leaving 12 bases unmatched. CDR1 is SGHAT and CDR2 is FQNNGV in the germline V gene. The CDR3 sequence is 18 residues long. The CDR3 spells CASSLRSSGGAVTDTQYF. The DNA for the CDR3 is TGTGCCAGCAGTTTGAGGTCTAGCGGGGGGGCCGTCACAGATACGCAGTATTTT.

In its sample, this clone was seen once. The CDR3 loop is CASSDGLAGGRTGELFF. The CDR3 DNA sequence: TGTGCCAGCAGTGACGGACTAGCGGGGGGCCGGACCGGGGAGCTGTTTTTT. The chain is built from TRBV6-1 and TRBJ2-2; TRBD2 agrees at 14 bases. Trimming removed 3 bases from V and 5 bases from J; junction bases left unmatched: 5. This CDR3 has 17 amino acids. Germline lookup yields CDR1 MNHNS and CDR2 SASEGT.

The rearrangement links TRBV5-6 to TRBJ2-3; 13 bases align to TRBD2. Germline V gene lookup returns CDR1 SGHDT and CDR2 YYEEEE. J was trimmed by 13 bases and V by 2 bases; bases with no gene match: 7. The CDR3 covers 14 residues. The CDR3 nucleotides read TGTGCCAGCAGCTTTAGGACTAGCGGGGGTCGGGAGTATTTT. Encoded protein: CASSFRTSGGREYF.

V gene TRBV27 combines with J gene TRBJ1-2, with a weak D call TRBD1 (5 bases). This CDR3 has 12 amino acids. Trimming stripped 10 bases from V and 8 bases from J, with 17 bases between. Germline V gene sequence: CDR1 MNHEY, CDR2 SMNVEV (reference sequence). In nucleotides, the CDR3 is TGTGCCACCCGGACGGGGGACGCAGGCTACACCTTC. Its translation: CATRTGDAGYTF.

This clone was observed a handful of times. The V gene is TRBV18, the J gene TRBJ1-3; weak D call: TRBD1 (5 bases). The CDR3 extends over 13 amino acids. Trimming took 3 bases from V and 6 from J, leaving 9 bases between them. The V gene's germline CDR1 is KGHSH and CDR2 LQKENI. CDR3 nucleotide sequence: TGTGCCAGCTCACCGCAAGGGGAAAACACCATATATTTT. It specifies CASSPQGENTIYF.

The chain combines TRBV11-1 with TRBJ1-1, with D uncertain. CDR3 length: 13 amino acids. V lost 8 bases and J lost 0, with 10 bases in between. The V gene's germline CDR1 is SGHAT and CDR2 FQDESV (reference sequence). CDR3 protein: CASGIQLNTEAFF. The CDR3 DNA reads as TGTGCCAGCGGCATCCAGTTGAACACTGAAGCTTTCTTT.